This TCR beta chain stems from a study of T cells in Graves' hyperthyroidism and ophthalmopathy. This clonotype was observed many times. TCR beta CDR3 sequences were amplified from RNA transcripts. The TCR CDR3 first-round RT-PCR relied on the HTBI primer set. Each CDR3 protein gets one entry after TCRdb re-called the multiplex PCR reads with MiXCR. The sample has some 510,000 distinct CDR3 sequences, around 21% seen once; the top ten hold around 27%. The germline V gene encodes CDR1 SNHLY and CDR2 FYNNEI. V lost 9 bases, J lost 1 base, and 12 bases lay in between. This CDR3 contains 13 residues. This clonotype was sampled from a man aged 18-30 years with Graves' hyperthyroidism. What was sequenced was blood. The chain is built from TRBV2 and TRBJ1-1, with D tentatively TRBD1 (5 bases). CDR3 sequence: CARGDPANTEAFF. The CDR3 DNA reads TGTGCCAGGGGGGACCCTGCGAACACTGAAGCTTTCTTT. Filled out from reference TRBV2 and TRBJ1-1, the complete variable domain reads EPEVTQTPSHQVTQMGQEVILRCVPISNHLYFYWYRQILGQKVEFLVSFYNNEISEKSEIFDDQFSVERPDGSNFTLKIRSTKLEDSAMYFCARGDPANTEAFFGQGTRLTVV.